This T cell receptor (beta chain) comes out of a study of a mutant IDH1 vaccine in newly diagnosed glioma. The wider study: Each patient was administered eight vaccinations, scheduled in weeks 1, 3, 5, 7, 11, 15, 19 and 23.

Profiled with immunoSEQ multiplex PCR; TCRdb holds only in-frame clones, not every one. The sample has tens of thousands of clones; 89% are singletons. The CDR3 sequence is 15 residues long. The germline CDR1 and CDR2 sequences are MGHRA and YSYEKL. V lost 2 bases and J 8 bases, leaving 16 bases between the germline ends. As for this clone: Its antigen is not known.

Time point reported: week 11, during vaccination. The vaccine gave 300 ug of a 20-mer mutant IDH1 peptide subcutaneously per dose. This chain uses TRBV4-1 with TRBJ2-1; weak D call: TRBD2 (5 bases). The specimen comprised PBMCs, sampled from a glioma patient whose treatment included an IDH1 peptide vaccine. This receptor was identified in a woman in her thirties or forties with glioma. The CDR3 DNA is TGCGCCAGCAGCCAAATCGCGAGGGCCGGGGATGAGCAGTTCTTC. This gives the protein CASSQIARAGDEQFF.